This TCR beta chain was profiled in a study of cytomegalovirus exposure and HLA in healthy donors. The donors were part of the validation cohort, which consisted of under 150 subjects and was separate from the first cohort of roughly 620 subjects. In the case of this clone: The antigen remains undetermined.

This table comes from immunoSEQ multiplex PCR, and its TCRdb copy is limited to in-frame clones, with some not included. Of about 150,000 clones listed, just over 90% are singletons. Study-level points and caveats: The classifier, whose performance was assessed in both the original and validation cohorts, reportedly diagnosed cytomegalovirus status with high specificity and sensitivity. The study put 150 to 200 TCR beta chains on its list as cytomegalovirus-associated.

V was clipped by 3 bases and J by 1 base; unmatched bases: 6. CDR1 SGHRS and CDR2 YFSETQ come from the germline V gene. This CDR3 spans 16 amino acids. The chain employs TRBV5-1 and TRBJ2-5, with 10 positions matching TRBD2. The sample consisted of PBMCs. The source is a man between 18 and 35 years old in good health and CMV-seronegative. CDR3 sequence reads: CASSSSLAGAQETQYF. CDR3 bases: TGCGCCAGCAGCTCGTCCCTAGCGGGGGCCCAAGAGACCCAGTACTTC.